This record covers a single TCR beta chain. TCRdb re-called the 5' RACE reads through MiXCR, storing one row per CDR3 protein. The repertoire includes a few hundred thousand distinct CDR3 sequences, about 10% of them detected once, and 8% to 10% sits in the top ten. The CDR3 has 14 residues. CDR1 is MGHRA and CDR2 is YSYEKL in the germline V gene. Trimming removed 4 bases at V and 5 bases at J, with 15 bases between. This specimen comes from a study of identical twins. The source of this sequence is a man aged 50 or older in good health. The specimen was memory T cells sorted from blood. The V gene is TRBV4-1, the J gene TRBJ2-7; maybe TRBD1 (6 bases). The CDR3 region is CASSPIPDSHEQYF. The CDR3 DNA reads as TGCGCCAGCAGCCCGATCCCGGACAGCCACGAGCAGTACTTC.